The 21 T cell receptor beta chains presented below share a single source sample, sequenced in a study of breast tumors, draining lymph nodes, adjacent tissues. MiXCR, applied by TCRdb to the multiplex PCR reads, yields one record per CDR3 protein. The data contain approximately 130,000 distinct CDR3 sequences, about 20% of them seen just once; the ten biggest clones take up roughly 2.4%. Axillary draining lymph nodes of breast cancer patients supplied the node samples. Specimen: axillary lymph node tissue. These receptors originate from a female donor with breast cancer. Some clones in this sample may be carry-over from other donors' samples.

A word on this clonotype: One junction end disagrees with the germline gene, perhaps due to a read error. The chain joins TRBV29-1 to TRBJ2-3, with 11 nucleotides matching TRBD2. Germline V gene sequence: CDR1 SQVTM, CDR2 ANQGSEA. The CDR3 spans 16 residues. CDR3 coding DNA: TGCAGCGTTAGCGAACTAGCGGGAGAACTCACAGGTACGCAGTATTTT. Its protein product is CSVSELAGELTGTQYF.

The table lists this clonotype with many counts. The chain employs TRBV20-1 and TRBJ2-7, with D possibly matching TRBD2 (6 bases). CDR1 and CDR2 from the germline V gene are DFQATT and SNEGSKA (reference sequence). The CDR3 runs 14 residues. Trimming cost V 3 bases and J 0 bases, with 12 bases left between them. Here the CDR3 reads CSARMRDRSYEQYF. For the CDR3, the DNA is TGCAGTGCTAGGATGCGGGACCGCTCCTACGAGCAGTACTTC.

As for this clonotype: This may come from a read error, since a much larger clone is one base off. The V gene is TRBV13, the J gene TRBJ1-3, with a weak D call TRBD1 (5 bases). The CDR3 extends over 17 amino acids. Per the germline V gene, CDR1 is PRHDT and CDR2 is FYEKMQ (reference sequence). V was clipped by 1 base and J by 2 bases, with 15 bases between them. The CDR3 protein is CASSLVRSRGAGNTIYF. In DNA, the CDR3 is TGTGCCAGCAGCTTAGTCCGCAGCAGAGGGGCTGGAAACACCATATATTTT.

This chain joins TRBV27 and TRBJ2-5; TRBD2 agrees at 9 bases. CDR3 size: 15 residues. Germline CDR1 is MNHEY and CDR2 is SMNVEV (reference sequence). V was clipped by 1 base and J by 3 bases; unmatched bases: 3. The CDR3 DNA sequence: TGTGCCAGCAGTTTATGGCTAGCGGGAAAAGAGACCCAGTACTTC. Translation gives CASSLWLAGKETQYF.

This clonotype was seen ten or more times. The genes are TRBV6-6 and TRBJ1-5; D not resolved. The CDR3 covers 11 residues. The V end lost 0 bases, the J end lost 15 bases, and 9 bases lay between the germline ends. Germline V gives CDR1 MNHNY, CDR2 SVGAGI (reference sequence). This chain's CDR3 is CASSYSEAVHF. In DNA, the CDR3 is TGTGCCAGCAGTTACTCGGAAGCGGTGCATTTT.

As for this clonotype: A read error may explain this, as a much larger clone is one base away. The chain combines TRBV5-1 with TRBJ1-2, with a weak D call TRBD1 (5 bases). This CDR3 is 15 amino acids long. V lost 0 bases and J lost 4, with 13 bases in between. The germline gives CDR1 SGHRS, CDR2 YFSETQ. CDR3 protein: CASSLVGGGVYGYTF. CDR3 DNA: TGCGCCAGCAGCTTGGTTGGGGGTGGAGTCTATGGCTACACCTTC.

As for this clonotype: A single base separates this from a much larger clone, so it may be a read error. The chain employs TRBV9 and TRBJ2-2, with 8 bases fitting TRBD2. The CDR3 spans 16 residues. CDR1 and CDR2 from the germline V gene are SGDLS and YYNGEE. The CDR3 DNA follows: TGTGTCAGCAGTCCGACCGGGACTAGGGTCACCGGGGAGCTGTTTTTT. This gives the protein CVSSPTGTRVTGELFF.

The sample holds a few counts of this clonotype. The chain uses TRBV7-9 and TRBJ1-1, with D unresolved. Per germline, CDR1 SEHNR and CDR2 FQNEAQ (reference sequence). With 5 bases removed from V and 3 bases from J, the gap between germline ends came to 7 bases. The CDR3 contains 12 residues. CDR3 amino acids: CASSLSDTEAFF. The CDR3 DNA is TGTGCCAGCAGCCTATCGGACACTGAAGCTTTCTTT.

This clonotype was counted at least ten times. The chain is built from TRBV7-3 and TRBJ2-3; D gene unclear. CDR1 and CDR2 (germline): SGHTA, FQGTGA. V dropped 3 bases and J dropped 0 bases, with 7 bases sitting between them. The CDR3 runs 14 residues. CDR3 loop: CASSFRMSTDTQYF. Written as DNA, the CDR3 is TGTGCCAGCAGCTTTAGGATGAGCACAGATACGCAGTATTTT.

As for this clonotype: The junction differs from germline at one of its ends, possibly a read error. The V call is TRBV24-1, the J call TRBJ1-2; D unresolved. CDR1 and CDR2 (germline): KGHDR, SFDVKD. CDR3 size: 14 residues. The CDR3, as DNA: TGTGCCACCCGTGATCCCCTTGGGGATTATGGCTACACCTTC. Protein sequence: CATRDPLGDYGYTF.

This clonotype was seen many times. The chain employs TRBV20-1 and TRBJ1-5; D possibly corresponds to TRBD1 (6 bases). This CDR3 is built from 21 residues. From germline, CDR1 is DFQATT and CDR2 SNEGSKA (reference sequence). V lost 0 bases and J lost 1, with 28 bases in between. The CDR3, as DNA: TGCAGTGCTAGAGATCTGTACTCGGCTCAGGGGATGGTTCTAAGCAATCAGCCCCAGCATTTT. Residues: CSARDLYSAQGMVLSNQPQHF.

The V call is TRBV5-1, the J call TRBJ1-2; tentatively, D is TRBD1 (5 bases). The V end lost 4 bases, the J end lost 2 bases, and 15 bases lay between the germline ends. The CDR3 totals 15 residues. The germline gives CDR1 SGHRS, CDR2 YFSETQ. The CDR3 DNA reads as TGCGCCAGCAGCATGGGGTACAGGTCAAACTATGGCTACACCTTC. Translating gives CASSMGYRSNYGYTF.

This clonotype was counted between two and nine times. The V gene is TRBV18, the J gene TRBJ1-3, with D perhaps matching TRBD1 (6 bases). V lost 2 bases and J 0 bases, leaving 17 bases between the germline ends. CDR1 is KGHSH and CDR2 is LQKENI in the germline V gene. The CDR3 has 18 amino acids. The CDR3 spells CASSPFGQPPHSGNTIYF. In DNA form, the CDR3 reads TGTGCCAGCTCACCATTCGGACAGCCACCCCACTCTGGAAACACCATATATTTT.

This rearrangement joins TRBV7-2 to TRBJ2-4; perhaps D is TRBD1 or TRBD2 (5 bases each). In germline, CDR1 is SGHTA, CDR2 FQGNSA. Between the trimmed V and J ends, which lost 5 bases and 2 bases, there was a span of 10 bases. The CDR3 loop spans 14 amino acids. CDR3 nucleotides: TGTGCCAGCAGCCCCGGGGCGACCAAAAACATTCAGTACTTC. Protein sequence: CASSPGATKNIQYF.

This clonotype has ten or more counts. This chain links TRBV15 with TRBJ1-3; tentatively, D is TRBD1 (5 bases). V was cut by 0 bases and J by 5 bases, with 14 bases left in between. Germline values: CDR1 LNHNV, CDR2 YYDKDF (reference sequence). This CDR3 spans 16 amino acids. This CDR3 is CATSRETEGLRNTIYF. Here the CDR3 DNA reads TGTGCCACCAGCAGAGAGACAGAGGGGCTAAGAAACACCATATATTTT.

This clonotype has ten or more counts. This chain joins TRBV6-2 or TRBV6-3 and TRBJ1-5, with 9 nucleotides matching TRBD1. The V gene end was trimmed by 8 bases and the J gene end by 0 bases; junction bases not matched to a gene: 8. The CDR3 has 16 residues. Germline assignment: CDR1 MNHEY and CDR2 SVGEGT. The CDR3 region has the DNA TGTGCCAGCCTGCTGGGACAGGGTTCTAGCAATCAGCCCCAGCATTTT. Amino acid sequence: CASLLGQGSSNQPQHF.

This clonotype was seen at least ten times. This sequence joins TRBV7-3 and TRBJ2-3, with 9 bases matching TRBD2. The junction had 4 bases not matched to a gene; V was cut back by 4 bases and J by 2 bases. CDR3 length: 15 amino acids. Germline V gene lookup returns CDR1 SGHTA and CDR2 FQGTGA. The DNA of the CDR3 is TGTGCCAGCAGCTCCTTAGCGGGAGACACAGATACGCAGTATTTT. Its translation is CASSSLAGDTDTQYF.

Written as DNA, the CDR3 is TGTGCCAGCAGTCCGGGGACAGGGGAGGGGGTTAGCAATCAGCCCCAGCATTTT. Translated, it gives CASSPGTGEGVSNQPQHF. This rearrangement joins TRBV27 to TRBJ1-5; 10 bases agree with TRBD1. This CDR3 is 18 amino acids long. The J segment lost 0 bases and the V segment lost 5 bases, leaving 10 bases of the junction unmatched. Germline CDR1 and CDR2: MNHEY and SMNVEV (reference sequence).

This clonotype was detected only a few times. The chain uses TRBV9 and TRBJ2-3; 14 nucleotides match TRBD2. The CDR3 length is 15 residues. Germline CDR1 SGDLS, CDR2 YYNGEE. V dropped 7 bases and J dropped 6; count of bases not matched to a gene: 7. The CDR3 protein is CASGSGLAGVDTQYF. The CDR3 DNA sequence: TGTGCCAGCGGCTCGGGACTAGCGGGAGTCGATACGCAGTATTTT. Combining the CDR3 with reference TRBV9 and TRBJ2-3 gives the whole variable domain DSGVTQTPKHLITATGQRVTLRCSPRSGDLSVYWYQQSLDQGLQFLIQYYNGEERAKGNILERFSAQQFPDLHSELNLSSLELGDSALYFCASGSGLAGVDTQYFGPGTRLTVL.

This clonotype was picked up many times. This chain connects TRBV5-1 to TRBJ2-7; 7 bases are a match to TRBD1. Germline lookup yields CDR1 SGHRS and CDR2 YFSETQ. Trimming cost V 4 bases and J 5 bases; bases outside gene matches: 15. This CDR3 is built from 16 residues. The CDR3 coding sequence is TGCGCCAGCAGCCCTGGCCCCGGGACAGCCCAACACGAGCAGTACTTC. Its translation: CASSPGPGTAQHEQYF.

In its sample, this clonotype was seen many times. This chain uses TRBV5-1 with TRBJ2-3, with 14 bases lining up with TRBD2. Germline trimming cut 4 bases from V and 0 bases from J; bases unmatched to any gene: 10. The germline V gene has CDR1 SGHRS and CDR2 YFSETQ. This CDR3 has 19 residues. The CDR3 spells CASSHPGLAGEASTDTQYF. CDR3 DNA: TGCGCCAGCAGCCACCCGGGACTAGCGGGAGAAGCCAGCACAGATACGCAGTATTTT.